Listed below are T cell receptor beta chains from one sample, sequenced in a study of identical twins. From the 5' RACE reads, TCRdb called clonotypes with MiXCR, one entry per CDR3 protein. The sample lists 1.5 million to 2 million distinct CDR3 sequences, under 35% occurring once. Specimen: cord blood. These receptor sequences come from a newborn girl in good health. Each CDR3 is given with its conserved first and last residue. The D gene is left open where the match is weak. Where a row states a size, it is once, few, many or the class of an expanded clone; other rows omit it.

clone_size	v_call	d_call	j_call	cdr3_aa	cdr3_nt
.	TRBV29-1	TRBD2	TRBJ2-7	CSVEGTSGRTHEQYF	TGCAGCGTTGAGGGGACTAGCGGGAGAACCCACGAGCAGTACTTC
.	TRBV10-3	TRBD1	TRBJ2-2	CAISPGQGISGELFF	TGTGCCATCAGCCCGGGACAGGGAATATCCGGGGAGCTGTTTTTT
.	TRBV24-1	TRBD2	TRBJ2-7	CATSARTSGDYNEQYF	TGTGCCACCAGTGCCCGGACTAGCGGAGACTACAATGAGCAGTACTTC
few	TRBV6-6	.	TRBJ2-6	CASSKQGTGANVLTF	TGTGCCAGCAGTAAACAGGGAACTGGGGCCAACGTCCTGACTTTC
.	TRBV20-1	.	TRBJ1-3	CSAREGVSGNTIYF	TGCAGTGCTAGAGAGGGGGTGTCTGGAAACACCATATATTTT
.	TRBV4-2	TRBD2	TRBJ2-7	CASSQEVSLAVNSYEQYF	TGTGCCAGCAGCCAAGAAGTTAGTCTAGCGGTCAACTCCTACGAGCAGTACTTC
few	TRBV29-1	.	TRBJ2-7	CSAWTGTEYEQYF	TGCAGCGCATGGACCGGGACGGAGTACGAGCAGTACTTC
.	TRBV20-1	.	TRBJ2-7	CSARDKVPSYEQYF	TGCAGTGCTAGAGATAAGGTACCCTCCTACGAGCAGTACTTC
.	TRBV5-6	TRBD1	TRBJ1-5	CASSLTGQGRNQPQHF	TGTGCCAGCAGCTTGACGGGACAGGGACGCAATCAGCCCCAGCATTTT
.	TRBV20-1	TRBD2	TRBJ2-5	CSARVIRASGRGETQYF	TGCAGTGCTAGAGTAATTAGGGCTAGCGGGAGGGGTGAGACCCAGTACTTC
.	TRBV12-3/TRBV12-4	.	TRBJ2-7	CASSPYQNRLVGPYEQYF	TGTGCCAGCAGTCCATACCAAAACCGACTAGTTGGCCCCTACGAGCAGTACTTC
.	TRBV20-1	.	TRBJ1-2	CSARDQGGNGYTF	TGCAGTGCTAGAGATCAGGGAGGGAATGGCTACACCTTC
.	TRBV20-1	TRBD1	TRBJ1-1	CSARPLQGAMNTEAFF	TGCAGTGCTAGACCCCTCCAGGGGGCGATGAACACTGAAGCTTTCTTT
.	TRBV5-1	TRBD2	TRBJ2-2	CASSLTTSSRWGGELFF	TGCGCCAGCAGCCTTACGACTAGCTCCAGGTGGGGCGGGGAGCTGTTTTTT
.	TRBV6-6	.	TRBJ1-4	CASSYSREKLFF	TGTGCCAGCAGTTACTCGAGAGAAAAACTGTTTTTT
few	TRBV11-1	.	TRBJ2-5	CASSSSRRDPQSKTQYF	TGTGCCAGCAGCTCTAGCCGTCGGGACCCACAGTCTAAGACCCAGTACTTC
few	TRBV18	.	TRBJ1-6	CASSPSPGGNSPLHF	TGTGCCAGCTCACCATCACCCGGGGGGAATTCACCCCTCCACTTT
once	TRBV29-1	TRBD2	TRBJ2-1	CSVRPGLAGGLTINEQFF	TGCAGCGTACGACCGGGACTAGCGGGGGGCCTTACAATTAATGAGCAGTTCTTC
.	TRBV29-1	.	TRBJ2-7	CSVAWGLLSYNEQYF	TGCAGCGTCGCCTGGGGGCTCCTTTCCTACAATGAGCAGTACTTC
few	TRBV28	.	TRBJ2-3	CASSLTPPLTDTQYF	TGTGCCAGCAGTTTAACCCCCCCACTAACAGATACGCAGTATTTT
.	TRBV24-1	.	TRBJ1-2	CATSEEDSRYAYTF	TGTGCCACCAGTGAGGAGGACAGCCGCTATGCCTACACCTTC
.	TRBV7-9	.	TRBJ2-5	CASSPQGSSSVNEQYF	TGTGCCAGCAGCCCACAGGGATCATCTAGCGTCAATGAGCAGTACTTC
few	TRBV15	.	TRBJ1-4	CATSGYREKLFF	TGTGCCACCAGCGGATACAGGGAAAAACTGTTTTTT
.	TRBV6-2/TRBV6-3	.	TRBJ1-5	CASRPERRDQPQHF	TGTGCCAGCAGACCCGAGAGGAGGGATCAGCCCCAGCATTTT
.	TRBV5-4	.	TRBJ1-2	CATRRKTDPDYGYTF	TGTGCCACCCGAAGGAAGACGGATCCGGACTATGGCTACACCTTC
.	TRBV25-1	TRBD1	TRBJ2-7	CASSPWDRGPSYEQYF	TGTGCCAGCAGCCCCTGGGACAGGGGGCCATCCTACGAGCAGTACTTC
.	TRBV9	TRBD2	TRBJ2-3	CASSGGRGGITDMQYF	TGTGCCAGCAGCGGTGGCCGCGGGGGGATCACAGATATGCAGTATTTT
few	TRBV29-1	.	TRBJ1-2	CSVERGLYGYTF	TGCAGCGTTGAACGGGGCCTCTATGGCTACACCTTC
.	TRBV2	.	TRBJ1-2	CASSEVWSQGYGYTF	TGTGCCAGCAGTGAAGTGTGGAGCCAAGGTTATGGCTACACCTTC
few	TRBV5-1	.	TRBJ2-4	CASSPGQEDIQYF	TGCGCCAGCAGTCCGGGACAAGAGGACATTCAGTACTTC
.	TRBV4-2	.	TRBJ2-1	CASSQGPRGYNEQFF	TGTGCCAGCAGCCAAGGACCCCGCGGCTACAATGAGCAGTTCTTC
few	TRBV7-2	.	TRBJ2-7	CASSSGRIQGTYEQYF	TGTGCCAGCAGCAGCGGGCGAATACAGGGAACCTACGAGCAGTACTTC
.	TRBV5-1	.	TRBJ2-5	CASSLVLMHQETQYF	TGCGCCAGCAGCTTGGTATTAATGCACCAAGAGACCCAGTACTTC
few	TRBV3-1	TRBD1	TRBJ1-2	CASSPSPGTGVYGYTF	TGTGCCAGCAGCCCGTCCCCGGGGACAGGTGTCTATGGCTACACCTTC
.	TRBV6-6	.	TRBJ2-1	CASRSGARNEQFF	TGTGCCAGCAGGTCGGGGGCGCGCAATGAGCAGTTCTTC
.	TRBV6-1	.	TRBJ2-1	CASSAQVLFQGSYNEQFF	TGTGCCAGCAGTGCCCAGGTGTTGTTTCAGGGCTCCTACAATGAGCAGTTCTTC
.	TRBV6-6	.	TRBJ1-1	CASSYAAPTEAFF	TGTGCCAGCAGTTACGCGGCGCCAACTGAAGCTTTCTTT
.	TRBV12-3/TRBV12-4	.	TRBJ2-4	CASSLDRVKILALAKNIQYF	TGTGCCAGCAGTTTAGACAGGGTTAAAATCTTGGCACTAGCCAAAAACATTCAGTACTTC
once	TRBV3-1	TRBD2	TRBJ2-3	CASSQEGLAGRADTQYF	TGTGCCAGCAGCCAAGAAGGATTAGCGGGACGTGCAGATACGCAGTATTTT
few	TRBV27	.	TRBJ1-6	CASSLRGSHSPLHF	TGTGCCAGCAGTTTAAGGGGCTCCCATTCACCCCTCCACTTT
few	TRBV12-5	.	TRBJ2-3	CASGLGSDTQYF	TGTGCTAGTGGTTTGGGGTCAGATACGCAGTATTTT
.	TRBV6-1	.	TRBJ1-3	CASSDRDSGNTIYF	TGTGCCAGCAGTGACCGGGATTCTGGAAACACCATATATTTT
few	TRBV28	.	TRBJ2-5	CASSFPYRGGETQYF	TGTGCCAGCAGTTTTCCCTACAGGGGAGGAGAGACCCAGTACTTC
many	TRBV12-3/TRBV12-4	.	TRBJ2-7	CASSLGTRGYEQYF	TGTGCCAGCAGTTTAGGGACTAGGGGGTACGAGCAGTACTTC
few	TRBV7-2	TRBD2	TRBJ2-1	CASSSSGGASYNEQFF	TGTGCCAGCAGCTCTAGCGGGGGGGCCTCCTACAATGAGCAGTTCTTC
.	TRBV20-1	.	TRBJ2-1	CSARDTGSNEQFF	TGCAGTGCTAGAGATACGGGCAGCAATGAGCAGTTCTTC
.	TRBV20-1	.	TRBJ2-7	CSAFVRASSYEQYF	TGCAGTGCTTTTGTCCGGGCCTCCTCCTACGAGCAGTACTTC
.	TRBV25-1	TRBD1	TRBJ1-1	CASSEGTGDTEAFF	TGTGCCAGCAGTGAGGGTACAGGGGACACTGAAGCTTTCTTT
few	TRBV6-2/TRBV6-3	.	TRBJ2-5	CAVRGQETQYF	TGTGCCGTGAGGGGGCAAGAGACCCAGTACTTC
many	TRBV27	.	TRBJ1-5	CASSLSRGDQPQHF	TGTGCCAGCAGTTTGAGTCGCGGAGATCAGCCCCAGCATTTT
.	TRBV20-1	.	TRBJ2-7	CSAPRVWPSTYEQYF	TGCAGTGCTCCCCGGGTCTGGCCCTCAACCTACGAGCAGTACTTC
few	TRBV4-1	.	TRBJ1-2	CASSVLGDYGYTF	TGCGCCAGCAGCGTTCTTGGAGACTATGGCTACACCTTC
.	TRBV6-1	TRBD2	TRBJ2-1	CASSEAPAGTSGSPNEQFF	TGTGCCAGCAGTGAAGCGCCCGCCGGGACTAGCGGGAGTCCAAATGAGCAGTTCTTC
many	TRBV7-6	.	TRBJ2-3	CASSQISTDTQYF	TGTGCCAGCAGCCAAATTAGCACAGATACGCAGTATTTT
.	TRBV27	.	TRBJ1-2	CASSLGGRWNGYTF	TGTGCCAGCAGTTTGGGGGGGCGATGGAATGGCTACACCTTC